These 11 T cell receptor beta chains were all obtained from the same sample, sequenced in a study of cytomegalovirus exposure and HLA in healthy donors. Both 60 Vbeta primers and 13 Jbeta primers went into the PCR. Clones were sequenced by immunoSEQ multiplex PCR, and TCRdb holds only the in-frame ones, with some missing. Of fewer than 200,000 clones listed, about two thirds are singletons. Sequencing used PBMCs. The receptors were gathered from a human donor in good health.

This chain links TRBV21-1 with TRBJ2-5; the D call in the table, TRBD2, was not verified against the DNA. TRBV21-1 counts as a pseudogene. This CDR3 is 14 amino acids long. CDR3 sequence (DNA): TGTGCCAGCAGCACTGGAGGGGGAGGGGAGACCCAGTACTTC. Translated, it gives CASSTGGGGETQYF.

The chain combines TRBV7-9 with TRBJ2-7; 12 nucleotides agree with TRBD1. Per germline, CDR1 SEHNR and CDR2 FQNEAQ (reference sequence). V gave up 5 bases and J gave up 6 bases; unmatched junction bases: 5. CDR3 size: 14 residues. CDR3 DNA sequence: TGTGCCAGCAGCCCTCGGGACAGGGGGCGCGAGCAGTACTTC. This gives the protein CASSPRDRGREQYF.

This chain joins TRBV5-1 and TRBJ1-2; TRBD1 aligns across 9 bases. V lost 4 bases and J lost 0; bases outside the gene matches: 10. CDR1 SGHRS and CDR2 YFSETQ come from the germline V gene. This CDR3 has 17 residues. In DNA form, the CDR3 reads TGCGCCAGCAGCACCACAGACAGGGGGTCCCCTAACTATGGCTACACCTTC. It is translated as CASSTTDRGSPNYGYTF.

The CDR3 reads CASSIATGQVLNEKLFF. CDR3 bases: TGTGCCAGTAGTATAGCTACCGGACAGGTTCTTAATGAAAAACTGTTTTTT. This rearrangement joins TRBV19 to TRBJ1-4, with TRBD1 matching 7 bases. V lost 1 base and J lost 4; bases outside the gene matches: 9. Germline loops: CDR1 LNHDA, CDR2 SQIVND (reference sequence). This CDR3 contains 17 residues.

The count of this clone is one. This chain uses TRBV5-1 with TRBJ1-5; D uncertain. Germline assignment: CDR1 SGHRS and CDR2 YFSETQ. There are 14 residues in the CDR3. V lost 0 bases and J 2 bases, leaving 6 bases between the germline ends. Written as DNA, the CDR3 is TGCGCCAGCAGCTTGGGGGAGGGCAATCAGCCCCAGCATTTT. This gives the protein CASSLGEGNQPQHF. Together with reference TRBV5-1 and TRBJ1-5, the CDR3 gives the full variable domain: KAGVTQTPRYLIKTRGQQVTLSCSPISGHRSVSWYQQTPGQGLQFLFEYFSETQRNKGNFPGRFSGRQFSNSRSEMNVSTLELGDSALYLCASSLGEGNQPQHFGDGTRLSIL.

The chain links TRBV6-1 to TRBJ1-5; tentative D call: TRBD1 (5 bases). The ends were cut back, 5 bases at V and 6 bases at J, with 14 bases in the middle. The CDR3 has 14 residues. Germline CDR1 and CDR2: MNHNS and SASEGT. The CDR3 sequence is CASSFGGEGQPQHF. DNA for the CDR3: TGTGCCAGCAGTTTTGGGGGGGAGGGTCAGCCCCAGCATTTT.

The V gene is TRBV5-1, the J gene TRBJ2-2, with a weak D call TRBD1 (6 bases). Germline CDR1 is SGHRS and CDR2 is YFSETQ. V was trimmed by 5 bases and J by 4 bases, leaving 15 bases between them. The CDR3 has 15 amino acids. Here the CDR3 DNA reads TGCGCCAGCAGGTCCGTCCCACAGGGCACCGGGGAGCTGTTTTTT. This codes for CASRSVPQGTGELFF.

This chain joins TRBV9 and TRBJ1-3; no firm D call. Germline V gene data show CDR1 as SGDLS and CDR2 as YYNGEE. Trimming removed 3 bases from V and 0 bases from J, with 13 bases in between. This CDR3 is 16 amino acids long. This CDR3 reads CASSAPRTSSGNTIYF. The CDR3 nucleotides read TGTGCCAGCAGCGCTCCCCGGACTTCCTCTGGAAACACCATATATTTT.

Comment on this clone: Distinct nucleotide sequences in the sample also encode this CDR3. V usage is TRBV10-2 and J usage is TRBJ2-6; D is undetermined. V gave up 5 bases and J gave up 0 bases, with 11 bases separating them. The CDR3 covers 16 residues. CDR1 and CDR2 from the germline V gene are WSHSY and SAAADI. The CDR3 protein is CASSRGFDSGANVLTF. CDR3 in DNA: TGCGCCAGCAGTCGAGGATTTGACTCTGGGGCCAACGTCCTGACTTTC.

This clone turned up a few times. A read error may account for a junction end that differs from germline. The rearrangement uses TRBV7-9 and TRBJ1-1, with 10 positions matching TRBD1. Per the germline V gene, CDR1 is SEHNR and CDR2 is FQNEAQ (reference sequence). This CDR3 is 16 amino acids long. CDR3 nucleotides: TGTTCCAGCAGCTTAACGGGACAGGGGAGGAACACTGAAGCTTTCTTT. It codes for CSSSLTGQGRNTEAFF.

This chain links TRBV7-2 with TRBJ1-2, with TRBD1 matching 7 bases. Unmatched junction bases numbered 11, after V lost 5 bases and J lost 5 bases. The CDR3 contains 15 residues. Germline V gene sequence: CDR1 SGHTA, CDR2 FQGNSA. CDR3 amino acids: CASSQTRQGSYGYTF. The CDR3 DNA follows: TGTGCCAGCAGCCAGACACGACAGGGTTCGTATGGCTACACCTTC. Full variable domain (remainder filled in from reference TRBV7-2 and TRBJ1-2): GAGVSQSPSNKVTEKGKDVELRCDPISGHTALYWYRQSLGQGLEFLIYFQGNSAPDKSGLPSDRFSAERTGGSVSTLTIQRTQQEDSAVYLCASSQTRQGSYGYTFGSGTRLTVV.